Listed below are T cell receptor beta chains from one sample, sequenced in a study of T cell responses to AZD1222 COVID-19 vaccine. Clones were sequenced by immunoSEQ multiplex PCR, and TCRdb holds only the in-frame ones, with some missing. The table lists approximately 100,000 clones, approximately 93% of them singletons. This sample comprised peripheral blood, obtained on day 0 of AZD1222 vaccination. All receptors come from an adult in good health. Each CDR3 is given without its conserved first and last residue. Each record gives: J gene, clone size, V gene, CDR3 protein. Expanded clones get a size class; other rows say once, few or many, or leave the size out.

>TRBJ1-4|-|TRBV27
ASREHRVTPNEKLF
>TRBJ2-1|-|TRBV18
ASSQRPGRNSYNEQF
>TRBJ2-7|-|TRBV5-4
ASSPPGQKTYEQY
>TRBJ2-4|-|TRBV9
ASSLSPYSGPESLVVQY
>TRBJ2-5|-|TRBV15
ATSRPPFYSGEETQY
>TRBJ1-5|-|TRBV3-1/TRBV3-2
ASSQTGERGNQPQH
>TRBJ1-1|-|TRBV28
ASSSANTEAF
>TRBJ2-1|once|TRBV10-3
AISEGDRENEQF
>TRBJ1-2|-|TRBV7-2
ASSSTGGANYGYT
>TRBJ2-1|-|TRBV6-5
ASSYSSGSSYNEQF
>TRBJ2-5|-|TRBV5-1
ASSLSLAGGQETQY
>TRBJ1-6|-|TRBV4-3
ASSQTGNSPLH
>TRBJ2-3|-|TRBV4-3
ASSQADSSDTQY
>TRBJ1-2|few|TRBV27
ASSLTPIDPYGYT
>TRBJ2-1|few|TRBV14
ASSQGVLARLQTSYNEQF
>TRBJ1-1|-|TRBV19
ASSIRRGWERGTEAF
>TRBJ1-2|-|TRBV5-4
ASTPESSPNYGYT
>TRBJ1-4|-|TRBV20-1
SASWVVRGREKLF
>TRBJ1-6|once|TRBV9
ASSVTRDYDSPLH
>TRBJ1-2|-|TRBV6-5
ASNGGQGDYGYT
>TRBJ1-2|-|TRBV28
ASSSGLNYGYT
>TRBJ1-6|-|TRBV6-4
ASSETGHRNSPLH
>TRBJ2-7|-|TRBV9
ASSPEPSGAYLSYEQY